A selection of T cell receptor beta chains follows, all from one sample in a study of CD8+ T cells in alopecia areata. Generated by immunoSEQ multiplex PCR, the TCRdb table keeps only in-frame clones and is missing some. The table includes some 20,000 clones, around 66% detected once. This specimen consisted of skin, obtained at week 0. These receptors came from a human donor with alopecia areata. The CDR3 runs from the conserved cysteine through the conserved F or W. The D gene is left open where the match is weak. Some rows mark clone size as missing; the rest say once, few, many or name a class of expanded clone.

V gene: TRBV4-1
D gene: -
clone size: -
J gene: TRBJ2-3
CDR3 DNA: TGCGCCAGCAGCCAAGTCCAAACAGATACGCAGTATTTT
CDR3 protein: CASSQVQTDTQYF

V gene: TRBV5-6
D gene: TRBD2
clone size: -
J gene: TRBJ2-5
CDR3 DNA: TGTGCCAGCAGCTTGGACGGGGCTAGCGGGGGGGCGGCAGAGACCCAGTACTTC
CDR3 protein: CASSLDGASGGAAETQYF

V gene: TRBV29-1
D gene: -
clone size: -
J gene: TRBJ2-7
CDR3 DNA: TGCAGCGTTGAAGCGGACCGCTATGCCTCCTACGAGCAGTACTTC
CDR3 protein: CSVEADRYASYEQYF

V gene: TRBV25-1
D gene: -
clone size: -
J gene: TRBJ2-1
CDR3 DNA: TGTGCCAGCAGTGAATGGACAACCTACAATGAGCAGTTCTTC
CDR3 protein: CASSEWTTYNEQFF

V gene: TRBV5-4
D gene: -
clone size: -
J gene: TRBJ2-1
CDR3 DNA: TGTGCCAGCAGCTCGGTAGGTGAGCAGTTCTTC
CDR3 protein: CASSSVGEQFF

V gene: TRBV30
D gene: -
clone size: -
J gene: TRBJ2-7
CDR3 DNA: TGTGCCTGGAGGAAAGTCTCTGAGCAGTACTTC
CDR3 protein: CAWRKVSEQYF

V gene: TRBV6-5
D gene: TRBD1
clone size: once
J gene: TRBJ1-1
CDR3 DNA: TGTGCCAGCAGTTACTCCCCAGGGGGCAACACTGAAGCTTTCTTT
CDR3 protein: CASSYSPGGNTEAFF

V gene: TRBV18
D gene: -
clone size: -
J gene: TRBJ2-7
CDR3 DNA: TGTGCCAGCTCACCTCCTCGGGCAGGGAGAGGCGAGCAGTACTTC
CDR3 protein: CASSPPRAGRGEQYF

V gene: TRBV18
D gene: -
clone size: -
J gene: TRBJ1-5
CDR3 DNA: TGTGCCAGCTCACCTCTAAGGCCGGGGTACCATCAGCCCCAGCATTTT
CDR3 protein: CASSPLRPGYHQPQHF

V gene: TRBV7-9
D gene: -
clone size: -
J gene: TRBJ1-3
CDR3 DNA: TGTGCCAGCAGCTCAGAGGCGGGGGGGCTCTCTGGAAACACCATATATTTT
CDR3 protein: CASSSEAGGLSGNTIYF

V gene: TRBV10-3
D gene: TRBD1
clone size: medium-sized
J gene: TRBJ1-1
CDR3 DNA: TGTGCCATCAGTGGAGGGACAGGCACTGAAGCTTTCTTT
CDR3 protein: CAISGGTGTEAFF

V gene: TRBV7-9
D gene: TRBD1
clone size: -
J gene: TRBJ2-6
CDR3 DNA: TGTGCCAGCAGCCGTGGACAGGGGGAGTCTGGGGCCAACGTCCTGACTTTC
CDR3 protein: CASSRGQGESGANVLTF

V gene: TRBV9
D gene: TRBD2
clone size: few
J gene: TRBJ2-7
CDR3 DNA: TGTGCCAGCAGCGTTGGACTAGGGACCTACGAGCAGTACTTC
CDR3 protein: CASSVGLGTYEQYF

V gene: TRBV30
D gene: -
clone size: -
J gene: TRBJ1-1
CDR3 DNA: TGTGCCTGGAGTGATGGGAACACTGAAGCTTTCTTT
CDR3 protein: CAWSDGNTEAFF

V gene: TRBV2
D gene: TRBD2
clone size: few
J gene: TRBJ2-7
CDR3 DNA: TGTGCCAGCACTCTAGCGGATTCCTACGAGCAGTACTTC
CDR3 protein: CASTLADSYEQYF